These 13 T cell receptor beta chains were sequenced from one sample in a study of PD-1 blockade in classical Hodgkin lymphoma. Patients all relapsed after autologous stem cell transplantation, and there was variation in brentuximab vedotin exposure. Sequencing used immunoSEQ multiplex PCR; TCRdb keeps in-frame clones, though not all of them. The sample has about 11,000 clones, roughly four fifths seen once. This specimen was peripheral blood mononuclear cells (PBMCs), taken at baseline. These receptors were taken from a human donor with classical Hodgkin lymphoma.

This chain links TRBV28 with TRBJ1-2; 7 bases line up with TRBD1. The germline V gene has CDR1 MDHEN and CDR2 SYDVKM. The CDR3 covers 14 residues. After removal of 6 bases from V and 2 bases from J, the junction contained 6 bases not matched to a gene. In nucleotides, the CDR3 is TGTGCCAGCAGCTACAGCAGGGGGAACTATGGCTACACCTTC. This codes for CASSYSRGNYGYTF.

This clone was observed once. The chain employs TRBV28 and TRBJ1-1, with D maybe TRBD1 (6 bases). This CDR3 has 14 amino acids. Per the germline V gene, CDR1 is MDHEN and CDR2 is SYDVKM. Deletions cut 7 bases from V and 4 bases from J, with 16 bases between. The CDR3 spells CASILTGSGTEAFF. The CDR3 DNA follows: TGTGCCAGCATCCTTACAGGGTCGGGCACTGAAGCTTTCTTT. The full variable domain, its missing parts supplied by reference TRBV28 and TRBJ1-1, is DVKVTQSSRYLVKRTGEKVFLECVQDMDHENMFWYRQDPGLGLRLIYFSYDVKMKEKGDIPEGYSVSREKKERFSLILESASTNQTSMYLCASILTGSGTEAFFGQGTRLTVV.

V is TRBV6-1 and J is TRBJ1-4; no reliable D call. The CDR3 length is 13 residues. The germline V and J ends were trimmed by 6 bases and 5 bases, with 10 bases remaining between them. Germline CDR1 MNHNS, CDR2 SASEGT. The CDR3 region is CASSPERNEKLFF. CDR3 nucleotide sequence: TGTGCCAGCAGCCCGGAGCGAAATGAAAAACTGTTTTTT.

As DNA, the CDR3 is TGTGCCAGCAGCCCGGGACAGGGCGAAAAACTGTTTTTT. Translation gives CASSPGQGEKLFF. V gene TRBV7-7 combines with J gene TRBJ1-4; 9 nucleotides match TRBD1. V was clipped by 5 bases and J by 8 bases; unmatched bases: 3. This CDR3 spans 13 amino acids. Per the germline V gene, CDR1 is SSHAT and CDR2 is FNYEAQ (reference sequence).

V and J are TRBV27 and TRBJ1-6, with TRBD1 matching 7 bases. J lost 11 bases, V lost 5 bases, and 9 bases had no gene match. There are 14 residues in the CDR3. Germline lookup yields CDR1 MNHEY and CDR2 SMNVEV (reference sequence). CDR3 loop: CASSKDRAYPPLHF. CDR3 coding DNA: TGTGCCAGCAGTAAAGACAGGGCCTACCCACCCCTCCACTTT.

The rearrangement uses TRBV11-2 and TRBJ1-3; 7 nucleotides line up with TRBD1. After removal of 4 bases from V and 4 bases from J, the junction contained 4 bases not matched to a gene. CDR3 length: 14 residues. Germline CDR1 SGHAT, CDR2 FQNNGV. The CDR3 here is CASSSLTGGNTIYF. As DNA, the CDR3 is TGTGCCAGCAGCTCCCTGACAGGGGGAAACACCATATATTTT.

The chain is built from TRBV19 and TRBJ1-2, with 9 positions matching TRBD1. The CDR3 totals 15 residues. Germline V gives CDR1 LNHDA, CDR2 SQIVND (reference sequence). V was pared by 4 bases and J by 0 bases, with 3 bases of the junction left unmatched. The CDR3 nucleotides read TGTGCCAGTAGTAGGACAGGGGTCGCTAACTATGGCTACACCTTC. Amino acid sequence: CASSRTGVANYGYTF.

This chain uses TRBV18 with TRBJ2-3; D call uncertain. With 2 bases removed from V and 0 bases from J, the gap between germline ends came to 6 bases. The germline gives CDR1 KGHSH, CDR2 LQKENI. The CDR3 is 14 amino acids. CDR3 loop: CASSPSESTDTQYF. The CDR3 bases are TGTGCCAGCTCACCAAGTGAGAGCACAGATACGCAGTATTTT.

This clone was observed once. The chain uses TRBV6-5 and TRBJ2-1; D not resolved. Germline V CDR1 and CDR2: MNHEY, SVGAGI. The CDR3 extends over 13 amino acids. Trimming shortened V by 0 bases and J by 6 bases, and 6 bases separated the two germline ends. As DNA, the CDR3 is TGTGCCAGCAGTTACTCGATAGGCAATGAGCAGTTCTTC. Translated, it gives CASSYSIGNEQFF.

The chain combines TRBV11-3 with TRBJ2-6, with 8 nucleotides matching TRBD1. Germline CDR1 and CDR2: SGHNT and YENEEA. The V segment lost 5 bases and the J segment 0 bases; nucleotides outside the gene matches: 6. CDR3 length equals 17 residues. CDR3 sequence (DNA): TGTGCCAGCAGCCCCGGGACAGGCCGCTCTGGGGCCAACGTCCTGACTTTC. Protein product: CASSPGTGRSGANVLTF.

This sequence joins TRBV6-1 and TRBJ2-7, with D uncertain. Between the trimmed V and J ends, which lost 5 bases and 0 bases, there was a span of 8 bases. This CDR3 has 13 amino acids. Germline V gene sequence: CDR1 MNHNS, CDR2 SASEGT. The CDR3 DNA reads TGTGCCAGCAGTTCAGGAAACTCCTACGAGCAGTACGTC. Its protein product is CASSSGNSYEQYV.

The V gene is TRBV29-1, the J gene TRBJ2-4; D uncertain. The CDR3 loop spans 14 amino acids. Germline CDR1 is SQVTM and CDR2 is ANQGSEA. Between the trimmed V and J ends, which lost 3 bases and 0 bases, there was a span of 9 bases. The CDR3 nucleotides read TGCAGCGTTGAGGCTAGGCTAGCCAAAAACATTCAGTACTTC. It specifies CSVEARLAKNIQYF. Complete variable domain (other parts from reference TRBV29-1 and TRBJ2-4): SAVISQKPSRDICQRGTSLTIQCQVDSQVTMMFWYRQQPGQSLTLIATANQGSEATYESGFVIDKFPISRPNLTFSTLTVSNMSPEDSSIYLCSVEARLAKNIQYFGAGTRLSVL.

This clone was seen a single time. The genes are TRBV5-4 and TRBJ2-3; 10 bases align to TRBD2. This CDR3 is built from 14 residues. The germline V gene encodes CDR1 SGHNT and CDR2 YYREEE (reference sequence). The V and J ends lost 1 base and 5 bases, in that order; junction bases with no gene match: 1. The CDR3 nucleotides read TGTGCCAGCAGCTTGCCTAGCGGGGGAGATACGCAGTATTTT. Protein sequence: CASSLPSGGDTQYF.